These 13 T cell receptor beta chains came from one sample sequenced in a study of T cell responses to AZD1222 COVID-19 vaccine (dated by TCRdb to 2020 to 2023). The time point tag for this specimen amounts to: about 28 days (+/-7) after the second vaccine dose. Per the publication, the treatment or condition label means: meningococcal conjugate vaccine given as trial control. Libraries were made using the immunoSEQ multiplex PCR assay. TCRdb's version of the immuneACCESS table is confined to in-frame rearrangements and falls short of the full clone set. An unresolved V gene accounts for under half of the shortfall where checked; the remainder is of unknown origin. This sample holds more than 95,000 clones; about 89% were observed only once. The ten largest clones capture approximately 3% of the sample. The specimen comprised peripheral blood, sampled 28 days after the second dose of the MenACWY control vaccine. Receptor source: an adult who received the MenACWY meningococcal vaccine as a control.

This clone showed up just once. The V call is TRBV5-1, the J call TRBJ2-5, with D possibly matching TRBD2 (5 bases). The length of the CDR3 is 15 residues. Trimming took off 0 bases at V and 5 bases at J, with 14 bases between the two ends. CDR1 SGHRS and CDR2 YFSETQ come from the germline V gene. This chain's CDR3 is CASSLGLAFRETQYF. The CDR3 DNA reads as TGCGCCAGCAGCTTGGGGCTAGCTTTTAGGGAGACCCAGTACTTC.

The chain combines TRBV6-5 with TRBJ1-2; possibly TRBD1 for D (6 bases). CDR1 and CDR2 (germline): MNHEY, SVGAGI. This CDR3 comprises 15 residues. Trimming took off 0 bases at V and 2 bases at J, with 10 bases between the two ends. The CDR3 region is CASSYSPTGNYGYTF. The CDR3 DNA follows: TGTGCCAGCAGTTACTCACCAACAGGGAACTATGGCTACACCTTC.

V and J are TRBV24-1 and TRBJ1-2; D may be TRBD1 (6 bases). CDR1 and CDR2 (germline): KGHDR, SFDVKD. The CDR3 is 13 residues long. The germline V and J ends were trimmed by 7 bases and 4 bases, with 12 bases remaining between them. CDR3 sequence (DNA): TGTGCCACCAGGGCAACAGGGCTCTATGGCTACACCTTC. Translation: CATRATGLYGYTF.

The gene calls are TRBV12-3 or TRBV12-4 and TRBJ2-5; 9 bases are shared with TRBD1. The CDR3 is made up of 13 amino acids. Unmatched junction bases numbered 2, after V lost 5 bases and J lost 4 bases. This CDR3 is CASSTGGAETQYF. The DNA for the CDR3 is TGTGCCAGCAGTACAGGGGGCGCAGAGACCCAGTACTTC.

CDR3 in amino acids: CASSLGPSSGNTIYF. The CDR3 nucleotides read TGTGCCAGCAGCTTAGGACCGAGCTCTGGAAACACCATATATTTT. The gene calls are TRBV7-6 and TRBJ1-3; no definite D call. Trimming left V 1 base short and J 0 bases short, with 7 bases between. Germline V lookup: CDR1 SGHVS, CDR2 FNYEAQ. CDR3 size: 15 residues.

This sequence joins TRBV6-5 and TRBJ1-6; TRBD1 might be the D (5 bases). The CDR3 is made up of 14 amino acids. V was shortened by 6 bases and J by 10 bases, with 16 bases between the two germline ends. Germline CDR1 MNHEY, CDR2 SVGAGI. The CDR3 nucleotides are TGTGCCAGCAGATTAGGGCAGGGACGGTCACCCCTCCACTTT. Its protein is CASRLGQGRSPLHF.

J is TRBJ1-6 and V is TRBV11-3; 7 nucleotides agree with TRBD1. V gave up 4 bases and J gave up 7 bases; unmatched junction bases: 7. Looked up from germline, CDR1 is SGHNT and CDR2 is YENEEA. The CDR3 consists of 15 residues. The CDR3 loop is CASSSWTGNNSPLHF. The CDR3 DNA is TGTGCCAGCAGCTCCTGGACAGGCAACAATTCACCCCTCCACTTT.

CDR3 bases: TGTGCCACCAGCGCCTCACTAGCGGGGGCCTACGAGCAGTACTTC. Encoded protein: CATSASLAGAYEQYF. The chain uses TRBV15 and TRBJ2-7; TRBD2 matches 11 bases. Germline V gives CDR1 LNHNV, CDR2 YYDKDF (reference sequence). This CDR3 contains 15 residues. V shed 5 bases and J 2 bases; nucleotides not matched to a gene: 5.

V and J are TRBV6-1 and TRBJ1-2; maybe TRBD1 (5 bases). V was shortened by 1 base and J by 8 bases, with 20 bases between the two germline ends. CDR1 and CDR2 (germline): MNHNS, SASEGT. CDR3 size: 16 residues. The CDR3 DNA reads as TGTGCCAGCAGTGAAGGGGGCGAGGGGACCCTAGGAGGCTACACCTTC. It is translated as CASSEGGEGTLGGYTF.

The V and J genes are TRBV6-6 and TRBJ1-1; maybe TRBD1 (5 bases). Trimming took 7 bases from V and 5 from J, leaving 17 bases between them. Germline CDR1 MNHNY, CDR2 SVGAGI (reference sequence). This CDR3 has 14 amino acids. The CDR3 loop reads CASIQDPGRTEAFF. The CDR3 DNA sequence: TGTGCCAGCATCCAGGACCCAGGGCGGACTGAAGCTTTCTTT.

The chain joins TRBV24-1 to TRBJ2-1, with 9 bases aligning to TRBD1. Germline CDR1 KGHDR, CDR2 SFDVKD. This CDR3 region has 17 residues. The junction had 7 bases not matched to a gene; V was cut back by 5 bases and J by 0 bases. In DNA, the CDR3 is TGTGCCACCAGTGCCGGGGGGACAGGGAGCTCCTACAATGAGCAGTTCTTC. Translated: CATSAGGTGSSYNEQFF.

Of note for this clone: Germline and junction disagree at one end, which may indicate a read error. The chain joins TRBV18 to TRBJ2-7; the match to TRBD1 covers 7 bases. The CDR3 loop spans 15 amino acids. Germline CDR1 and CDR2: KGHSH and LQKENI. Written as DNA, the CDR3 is TGTGCCAGCTCACCAGGAAGAGGGGGCTCCGACGAGCAGTACTTC. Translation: CASSPGRGGSDEQYF.

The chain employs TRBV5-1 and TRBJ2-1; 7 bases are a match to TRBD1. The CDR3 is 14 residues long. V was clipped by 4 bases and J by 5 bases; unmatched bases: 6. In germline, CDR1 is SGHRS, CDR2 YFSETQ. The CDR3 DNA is TGCGCCAGCAGCCTGGGACAGTATAACAATGAGCAGTTCTTC. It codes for CASSLGQYNNEQFF.